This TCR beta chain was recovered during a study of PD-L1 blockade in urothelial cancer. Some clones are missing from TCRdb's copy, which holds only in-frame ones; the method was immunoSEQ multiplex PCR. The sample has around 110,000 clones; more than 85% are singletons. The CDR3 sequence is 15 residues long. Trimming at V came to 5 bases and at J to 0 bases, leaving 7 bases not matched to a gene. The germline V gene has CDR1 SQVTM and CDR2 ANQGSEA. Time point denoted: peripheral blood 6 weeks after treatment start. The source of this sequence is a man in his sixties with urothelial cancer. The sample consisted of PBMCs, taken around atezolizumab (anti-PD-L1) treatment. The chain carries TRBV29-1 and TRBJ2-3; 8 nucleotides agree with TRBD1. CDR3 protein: CSVLNTGGSTDTQYF. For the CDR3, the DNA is TGCAGCGTTTTAAATACAGGGGGTAGCACAGATACGCAGTATTTT.